The rows below give T cell receptor beta chains drawn from one sample of a study of identical twins. Each CDR3 protein gets one entry after TCRdb re-called the 5' RACE reads with MiXCR. The sample lists 250,000 to 350,000 distinct CDR3 sequences, nearly 9.5% seen once, with roughly 7% in the top ten. These data were likewise used in another study, on yellow fever vaccine responses in identical twins.

Sequencing used CD8+ T cells sorted from blood. The origin of the receptors is a woman aged 18-29 years in good health. The CDR3 runs from the conserved cysteine through the conserved F or W. A D gene is named only where the DNA matches it firmly. The size entry is marked missing in some rows and otherwise reads once, few, many or a size class.

clone_size j_call v_call d_call cdr3_nt cdr3_aa
many TRBJ2-6 TRBV5-1 TRBD1 TGCGCCAGCAGCCAGAGACAGGGCGGCTCTGGGGCCAACGTCCTGACTTTC CASSQRQGGSGANVLTF
. TRBJ1-2 TRBV13 . TGTGCCAGCAGCTTGGGTGGGGGCCACTCTAACTATGGCTACACCTTC CASSLGGGHSNYGYTF
many TRBJ2-7 TRBV10-3 TRBD2 TGTGCCATCAGGATGCTAGCGGGGGCGGCCTACGAGCAGTACTTC CAIRMLAGAAYEQYF
few TRBJ2-7 TRBV7-9 . TGTGCCAGCAGCTCAAGACAGCTATACGAGCAGTACTTC CASSSRQLYEQYF
. TRBJ2-7 TRBV20-1 TRBD1 TGCAGTGCTAGCTTACTCGGGACAGGGGGCGGAGAGCAGTACTTC CSASLLGTGGGEQYF
few TRBJ2-7 TRBV27 TRBD2 TGTGCCAGCAGTCCTCCCCCTAGCGGGAGCGCCGGAATGGGCGTATACGAGCAGTACTTC CASSPPPSGSAGMGVYEQYF
few TRBJ2-1 TRBV4-3 TRBD1 TGCGCCAGCAGCCATCACCGGGACAGGGCCAATGAGCAGTTCTTC CASSHHRDRANEQFF
many TRBJ2-5 TRBV12-3/TRBV12-4 . TGTGCCAGCAGTTCCCCGACAGGATTGGAGACCCAGTACTTC CASSSPTGLETQYF
. TRBJ2-1 TRBV30 . TGTGCCTGGAGGGACTGGACCAATGAGCAGTTCTTC CAWRDWTNEQFF
many TRBJ2-7 TRBV9 . TGTGCCAGCAGCGTAGGAGAGGGATCCTACGAGCAGTACTTC CASSVGEGSYEQYF
many TRBJ2-3 TRBV6-5 TRBD2 TGTGCCAGCAGTTACTCGATTGAGCTAGCGGGCACAGATACGCAGTATTTT CASSYSIELAGTDTQYF
many TRBJ2-1 TRBV4-2 . TGTGCCAGCAGCCAAGAAGAGCCGAGCTCCTACAATGAGCAGTTCTTC CASSQEEPSSYNEQFF
many TRBJ2-1 TRBV12-3/TRBV12-4 TRBD1 TGTGCCAGCAGTTCGGTTGGGACAGGGCCCTACAATGAGCAGTTCTTC CASSSVGTGPYNEQFF
many TRBJ1-4 TRBV24-1 . TGTGCCATCCAGGGTCGGGCTAATGAAAAACTGTTTTTT CAIQGRANEKLFF
many TRBJ2-1 TRBV10-1 TRBD2 TGCGCCAGCAGTCCTGAGGGTGGCGGGAGGGCGTACAATGAGCAGTTCTTC CASSPEGGGRAYNEQFF
. TRBJ2-7 TRBV28 TRBD1 TGTGCCAGCCGATCGACGGACAGGCCATCCTACGAGCAGTACTTC CASRSTDRPSYEQYF
many TRBJ2-1 TRBV11-2 TRBD2 TGTGCCAGCAGCCCCGCTCCCGGGACTAGGCTAAACAATGAGCAGTTCTTC CASSPAPGTRLNNEQFF
few TRBJ2-1 TRBV29-1 . TGCAGCGTTGAACTGCAGGAGCAGTTCTTC CSVELQEQFF
few TRBJ2-3 TRBV29-1 . TGCAGCGGCGTACAGGGCACAGATACGCAGTATTTT CSGVQGTDTQYF
. TRBJ2-2 TRBV6-5 . TGTGCCAGCAGTAAAGTAGCCGGGGAGCTGTTTTTT CASSKVAGELFF
many TRBJ2-2 TRBV20-1 TRBD1 TGCAGTGTTAGTCGCAGGGGGCGTGGCGGGGAGCTGTTTTTT CSVSRRGRGGELFF
. TRBJ2-5 TRBV28 . TGTGCCAGCATGAGCCGGGGCCCAAAAGAGACCCAGTACTTC CASMSRGPKETQYF
. TRBJ2-7 TRBV29-1 TRBD1 TGCAGCGTTGGACCGGGACAGGGCTACGAGCAGTACTTC CSVGPGQGYEQYF
. TRBJ2-7 TRBV27 TRBD2 TGTGCCAGCAGTTCCCTAGCGGGAGAATCTTACGAGCAGTACTTC CASSSLAGESYEQYF
few TRBJ2-5 TRBV6-5 . TGTGCCAGCAGTTACTGGGGACACCAAGAGACCCAGTACTTC CASSYWGHQETQYF
. TRBJ2-7 TRBV6-5 TRBD2 TGTGCCAGCACTTACTGGGGTCGGGAGGGATCCTACGAGCAGTACTTC CASTYWGREGSYEQYF
few TRBJ2-7 TRBV28 . TGTGCCAGCAGTTTACCCCGAGCAGAAGCCATAACTCACGAGCAGTACTTC CASSLPRAEAITHEQYF
few TRBJ2-7 TRBV7-9 TRBD1 TGTGCCAGCAGTCAACAGGGGCTCTCCTACGAGCAGTACTTC CASSQQGLSYEQYF
many TRBJ2-1 TRBV12-3/TRBV12-4 TRBD2 TGTGCCAGCAGGCGGGAGGGCAATGAGCAGTTCTTC CASRREGNEQFF
few TRBJ2-5 TRBV15 . TGTGCCACCAGTGGACTCCGGGAGACCCAGTACTTC CATSGLRETQYF
many TRBJ2-7 TRBV7-8 . TGTGCCAGCAGCTTGGGCGGGACTCTCAGCTCCTACGAGCAGTACTTC CASSLGGTLSSYEQYF
few TRBJ2-2 TRBV7-9 TRBD2 TGTGCCAGCCTCCCCGCGGGAGGGCCGAGCACCGGGGAGCTGTTTTTT CASLPAGGPSTGELFF
many TRBJ1-4 TRBV7-2 . TGTGCCAGCAGCTTAGTCATTGCAACTAATGAAAAACTGTTTTTT CASSLVIATNEKLFF
few TRBJ1-4 TRBV11-1 . TGTGCCAGCAGCGGCCAAATTTTCCACGATGACAGGTTGGACGAAAAACTGTTTTTT CASSGQIFHDDRLDEKLFF
few TRBJ2-3 TRBV29-1 TRBD2 TGCAGCGTCGACGCTCCCATGCGGGAGGCGGGGGATACGCAGTATTTT CSVDAPMREAGDTQYF
. TRBJ2-7 TRBV20-1 TRBD2 TGCAGTGCTAACCCGGGACTAGACTCCTACGAGCAGTACTTC CSANPGLDSYEQYF
many TRBJ2-7 TRBV20-1 . TGCAGTGCTAGATTAATCGGGTTCTACGAGCAGTACTTC CSARLIGFYEQYF
. TRBJ2-7 TRBV19 . TGTGCCAGTAGTCAAGGCTTCGAGCAGTACTTC CASSQGFEQYF
many TRBJ2-7 TRBV7-9 . TGTGCCAGCAGCCCACCTGGGGGGGCCGAGCAGTACTTC CASSPPGGAEQYF
. TRBJ1-5 TRBV9 . TGTGCCAGCAGCGAGGGGGGTGTCAATCAGCCCCAGCATTTT CASSEGGVNQPQHF
. TRBJ2-5 TRBV29-1 . TGCAGCGTAACAGAATTACAAGAGACCCAGTACTTC CSVTELQETQYF
many TRBJ2-1 TRBV7-9 . TGTGCCAGCAGCTTAGGGGGCACCCCCTACAATGAGCAGTTCTTC CASSLGGTPYNEQFF
. TRBJ2-7 TRBV21-1 . TGTGCCAGCCCCCAGGGGTACGAGCAGTACTTC CASPQGYEQYF
. TRBJ2-7 TRBV4-3 TRBD1 TGCGCCAGCAGCGGCGGACAGGGGGGTTCCTACGAGCAGTACTTC CASSGGQGGSYEQYF
many TRBJ2-7 TRBV10-3 TRBD2 TGTGCCATCAAGGAGGTGGATAGCGGGCAATACTACGAGCAGTACTTC CAIKEVDSGQYYEQYF
few TRBJ2-5 TRBV2 . TGTGCCAGCAGTGAAGCGCTTCAGGACAGAAGAGAGACCCAGTACTTC CASSEALQDRRETQYF
. TRBJ2-1 TRBV20-1 . TGCAGTGCCCGACTCGGCGATGAGCAGTTCTTC CSARLGDEQFF
few TRBJ2-1 TRBV20-1 TRBD2 TGCAGTGCCCTCTCATTTACCTGGACTAGCGGGAGGGCCAAGTCCTACAATGAGCAGTTCTTC CSALSFTWTSGRAKSYNEQFF
many TRBJ2-1 TRBV21-1 . TGTGCCAGCAGCTCCCTGCCTAGCCCTGAGCAGTTCTTC CASSSLPSPEQFF
few TRBJ2-7 TRBV29-1 . TGCAGCGTTGAGCTGTGGGGCGAGCAGTACTTC CSVELWGEQYF
many TRBJ1-1 TRBV7-9 . TGTGCCAGCAGCTTAGATCCGTCTCGCACTGAAGCTTTCTTT CASSLDPSRTEAFF
many TRBJ2-1 TRBV5-6 TRBD1 TGTGCCAGCAGCTTGGCCTCCACAGGGGGCGGGCAGTTCTTC CASSLASTGGGQFF
few TRBJ2-7 TRBV28 TRBD2 TGTGCCAGCAGTTCTCGACTAGCGGCGGTAAAGAACCTCGGGGAGCAGTACTTC CASSSRLAAVKNLGEQYF